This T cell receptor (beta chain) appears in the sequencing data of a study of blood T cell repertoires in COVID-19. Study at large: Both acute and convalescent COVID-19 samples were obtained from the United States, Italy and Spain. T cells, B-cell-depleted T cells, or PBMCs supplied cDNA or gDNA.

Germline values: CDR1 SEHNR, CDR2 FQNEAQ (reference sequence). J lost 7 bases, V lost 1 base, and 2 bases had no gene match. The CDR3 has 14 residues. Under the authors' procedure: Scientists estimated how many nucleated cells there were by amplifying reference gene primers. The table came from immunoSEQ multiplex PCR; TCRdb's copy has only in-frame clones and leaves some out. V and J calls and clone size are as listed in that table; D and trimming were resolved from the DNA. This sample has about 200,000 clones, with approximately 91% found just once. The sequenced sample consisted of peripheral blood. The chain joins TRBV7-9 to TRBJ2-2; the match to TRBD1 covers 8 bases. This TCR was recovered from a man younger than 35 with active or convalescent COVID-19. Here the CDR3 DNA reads TGTGCCAGCAGCTTAGATGGGACAGGCGGGGAGCTGTTTTTT. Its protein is CASSLDGTGGELFF.